This TCR beta chain was profiled in a study of lymphopenia after photon versus proton radiotherapy. Study-wide results and caveats: Under photons, naive T cells and diversity fell while effector/memory populations rose. Only patients who died were analyzed for survival; proton advantage is unproven. A bigger post-nadir fall in TCR diversity correlated inversely with survival time in deceased patients. Post-nadir diversity loss with photons came from oligoclonal expansion, particularly CD8+ Temra cells.

V was clipped by 7 bases and J by 5 bases; unmatched bases: 6. CDR1 and CDR2 (germline): LNHDA, SQIVND (reference sequence). The CDR3 runs 14 residues. Comment on this clone: Its specificity is not known.

The repertoire was sequenced with immunoSEQ multiplex PCR; TCRdb's copy has only in-frame clones and lacks some. The top ten hold roughly 4.7% of the sample, which has 150,000 to 200,000 clones, about nine tenths seen once. The sample here was peripheral blood, taken from a patient treated with photon-based radiotherapy. The J gene is TRBJ2-3, the V gene TRBV19, with 10 bases lining up with TRBD2. This TCR was sampled from a man aged 50 or older with gastric cancer. The CDR3 DNA reads TGTGCCAGTATGGCTAGCGGGAGTGTAGATACGCAGTATTTT. Protein product: CASMASGSVDTQYF. The variable domain in full, completed from reference TRBV19 and TRBJ2-3, reads DGGITQSPKYLFRKEGQNVTLSCEQNLNHDAMYWYRQDPGQGLRLIYYSQIVNDFQKGDIAEGYSVSREKKESFPLTVTSAQKNPTAFYLCASMASGSVDTQYFGPGTRLTVL.